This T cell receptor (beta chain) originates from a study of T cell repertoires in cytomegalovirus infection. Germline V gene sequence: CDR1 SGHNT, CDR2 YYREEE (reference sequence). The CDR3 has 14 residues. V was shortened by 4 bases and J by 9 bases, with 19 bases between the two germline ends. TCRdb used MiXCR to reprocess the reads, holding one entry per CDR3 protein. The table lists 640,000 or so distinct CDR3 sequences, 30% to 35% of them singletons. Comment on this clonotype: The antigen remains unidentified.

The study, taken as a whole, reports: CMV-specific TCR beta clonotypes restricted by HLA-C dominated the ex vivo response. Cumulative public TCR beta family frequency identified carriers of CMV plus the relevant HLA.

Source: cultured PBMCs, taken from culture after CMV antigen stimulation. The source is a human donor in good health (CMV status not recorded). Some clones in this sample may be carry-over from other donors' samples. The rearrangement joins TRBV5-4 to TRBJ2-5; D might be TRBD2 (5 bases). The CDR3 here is CASSLVGRVEAQYF. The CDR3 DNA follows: TGTGCCAGCAGCCTCGTGGGGAGAGTGGAGGCCCAGTACTTC. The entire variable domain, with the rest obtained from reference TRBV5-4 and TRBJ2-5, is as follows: ETGVTQSPTHLIKTRGQQVTLRCSSQSGHNTVSWYQQALGQGPQFIFQYYREEENGRGNFPPRFSGLQFPNYSSELNVNALELDDSALYLCASSLVGRVEAQYFGPGTRLLVL.